Listed below are T cell receptor beta chains from one sample, sequenced in a study of T cell responses to AZD1222 COVID-19 vaccine. The repertoire was sequenced with immunoSEQ multiplex PCR; TCRdb's copy has only in-frame clones and lacks some. The repertoire has about 37,000 clones, approximately 86% of them found once; the top ten carry less than 7%. The input for sequencing was peripheral blood, taken on day 0 of AZD1222 vaccination. The receptors were gathered from an adult in good health. Each CDR3 is given with its conserved first and last residue. The order of the fields is V gene, clone size, J gene, D gene, CDR3 protein, CDR3 DNA. D genes are given only for firm matches. Only part of the rows carry a size: once, few, many, or a class if the clone is expanded.

TRBV7-2	.	TRBJ2-5	.	CASRPPGFHETQYF	TGTGCCAGCAGACCCCCCGGGTTTCACGAGACCCAGTACTTC
TRBV6-1	.	TRBJ1-1	.	CASSELQTNTEAFF	TGTGCCAGCAGTGAACTACAGACGAACACTGAAGCTTTCTTT
TRBV12-3/TRBV12-4	.	TRBJ1-1	.	CASSLGVLTEAFF	TGTGCCAGCAGTTTGGGGGTTTTGACTGAAGCTTTCTTT
TRBV5-1	once	TRBJ1-3	TRBD1	CASSLDRQGAGGNTIYF	TGCGCCAGCAGCTTGGATAGACAGGGGGCAGGAGGAAACACCATATATTTT
TRBV20-1	few	TRBJ1-1	.	CSASREGMNTEAFF	TGCAGTGCTAGTAGGGAGGGGATGAACACTGAAGCTTTCTTT
TRBV18	.	TRBJ2-3	.	CASSLHTEDTQYF	TGTGCCAGCTCACTGCACACAGAAGATACGCAGTATTTT
TRBV7-2	.	TRBJ1-2	.	CASSAGYSDGYTF	TGTGCCAGCAGCGCAGGGTATTCCGATGGCTACACCTTC
TRBV28	.	TRBJ1-5	.	CASSSTPRGSQPQHF	TGTGCCAGCAGTTCCACCCCGAGGGGATCTCAGCCCCAGCATTTT
TRBV28	.	TRBJ2-7	.	CASSDPTGYGQYF	TGTGCCAGCAGTGACCCGACGGGGTACGGGCAGTACTTC
TRBV5-1	.	TRBJ2-7	TRBD1	CASSLGLPGQGFEQYF	TGCGCCAGCAGCTTGGGCCTTCCGGGACAGGGGTTCGAGCAGTACTTC
TRBV4-1	.	TRBJ2-1	TRBD2	CASSQGPAGLAGAAAPHNEQFF	TGCGCCAGCAGCCAAGGCCCAGCGGGGCTAGCGGGAGCCGCCGCCCCGCACAATGAGCAGTTCTTC
TRBV14	.	TRBJ1-4	.	CASSQDSTLPEKLFF	TGTGCCAGCAGCCAAGATTCGACTCTGCCGGAAAAACTGTTTTTT
TRBV20-1	.	TRBJ2-7	.	CSASRDSTYEQYF	TGCAGTGCTAGTCGGGATTCAACCTACGAGCAGTACTTC
TRBV27	once	TRBJ2-3	.	CASSLQGDWYTDTQYF	TGTGCCAGCAGTTTACAGGGTGATTGGTACACAGATACGCAGTATTTT
TRBV12-3/TRBV12-4	.	TRBJ1-6	.	CASSPTGNSPLHF	TGTGCCAGCAGTCCTACAGGGAATTCACCCCTCCACTTT
TRBV7-8	.	TRBJ1-1	.	CASSLGGAEAFF	TGTGCCAGCAGCTTAGGTGGGGCTGAAGCTTTCTTT
TRBV20-1	few	TRBJ1-3	.	CSARTGNTIYF	TGCAGTGCCCGGACTGGAAACACCATATATTTT
TRBV28	.	TRBJ1-2	TRBD1	CASSLRGQGDGYTF	TGTGCCAGCAGTTTAAGGGGGCAGGGGGATGGCTACACCTTC
TRBV18	.	TRBJ2-7	TRBD1	CASSPTGTGAYEQYF	TGTGCCAGCTCACCGACCGGGACAGGGGCCTACGAGCAGTACTTC
TRBV27	.	TRBJ1-2	.	CASTPGGLYGYTF	TGTGCCAGCACCCCGGGAGGGCTGTATGGCTACACCTTC
TRBV18	.	TRBJ2-7	.	CASSPTSQGGYEQYF	TGTGCCAGCTCACCAACTAGTCAGGGAGGCTACGAGCAGTACTTC
TRBV7-8	.	TRBJ1-5	.	CASSLAGQEFQPQHF	TGTGCCAGCAGCTTAGCCGGACAAGAATTTCAGCCCCAGCATTTT
TRBV5-1	.	TRBJ1-2	.	CASSEDPGGGYGYTF	TGCGCCAGCAGCGAGGACCCTGGGGGAGGATATGGCTACACCTTC
TRBV2	once	TRBJ2-4	TRBD2	CASSALAGLAKNIQYF	TGTGCCAGCAGTGCACTAGCGGGATTAGCCAAAAACATTCAGTACTTC
TRBV7-6	.	TRBJ2-1	TRBD1	CASSLTAGDRGLNEQFF	TGTGCCAGCAGCTTAACCGCCGGGGACAGGGGGCTTAATGAGCAGTTCTTC
TRBV20-1	.	TRBJ2-3	.	CSAEVEDTQYF	TGCAGTGCGGAGGTGGAAGATACGCAGTATTTT
TRBV9	.	TRBJ1-3	.	CASSPSFRYF	TGTGCCAGCAGCCCCTCTTTCCGTTACTTT
TRBV6-4	once	TRBJ1-2	TRBD1	CASSPQGGYGYTF	TGTGCCAGCAGCCCACAGGGGGGGTATGGCTACACCTTC
TRBV28	.	TRBJ1-2	TRBD1	CASSGQGTHRGYTF	TGTGCCAGCAGTGGACAGGGAACCCACAGAGGCTACACCTTC
TRBV3-1/TRBV3-2	.	TRBJ1-3	.	CASSQYRDGNTIYF	TGTGCCAGCAGCCAATACAGGGACGGAAACACCATATATTTT
TRBV6-5	.	TRBJ1-4	TRBD1	CASSRTGYEKLFF	TGTGCCAGCAGCCGGACAGGGTATGAAAAACTGTTTTTT
TRBV18	.	TRBJ2-1	TRBD2	CASFTPGTSGYNEQFF	TGTGCCAGCTTCACACCTGGGACTAGCGGGTACAATGAGCAGTTCTTC
TRBV5-6	.	TRBJ2-3	.	CASSLAGEGFRGTQYF	TGTGCCAGCAGCTTGGCCGGTGAAGGGTTCCGTGGTACGCAGTATTTT
TRBV5-4	.	TRBJ2-3	TRBD2	CASSLETGGPTDTQYF	TGTGCCAGCAGCTTGGAGACGGGAGGGCCCACAGATACGCAGTATTTT
TRBV2	.	TRBJ1-1	.	CASRQRGMNTEAFF	TGTGCCAGCAGGCAAAGAGGTATGAACACTGAAGCTTTCTTT
TRBV5-8	.	TRBJ1-2	.	CASSLSLSGYTF	TGTGCCAGCAGCTTGAGTCTGAGTGGCTACACCTTC
TRBV6-5	.	TRBJ2-7	.	CASSNIYEQYF	TGTGCCAGCAGCAATATATACGAGCAGTACTTC
TRBV2	.	TRBJ1-6	TRBD1	CASTLMGQGASPLHF	TGTGCCAGCACTCTAATGGGACAGGGGGCTTCACCCCTCCACTTT
TRBV6-2/TRBV6-3	once	TRBJ1-5	.	CASSLTGTQPQHF	TGTGCCAGCAGTTTGACGGGGACTCAGCCCCAGCATTTT
TRBV27	.	TRBJ2-1	TRBD1	CASSSDRAKRGYNEQFF	TGTGCCAGCAGTTCCGACAGGGCCAAAAGGGGGTACAATGAGCAGTTCTTC
TRBV7-2	once	TRBJ1-5	TRBD1	CASSSGTGGLEPQHF	TGTGCCAGCAGCAGCGGGACAGGGGGTTTGGAGCCCCAGCATTTT
TRBV18	.	TRBJ2-5	.	CASSPPSSYAFETQYF	TGTGCCAGCTCACCGCCTTCTAGCTACGCCTTTGAGACCCAGTACTTC
TRBV4-1	.	TRBJ1-5	.	CASSQDRGANQPQHF	TGCGCCAGCAGCCAAGATCGGGGGGCCAATCAGCCCCAGCATTTT
TRBV29-1	.	TRBJ2-7	TRBD1	CSAISGTGPSSEQYF	TGCAGCGCCATATCAGGGACAGGCCCTTCATCTGAGCAGTACTTC
TRBV11-3	.	TRBJ2-7	.	CASSLSENYEQYF	TGTGCCAGCAGCCTGAGCGAGAACTACGAGCAGTACTTC
TRBV24-1	.	TRBJ2-2	TRBD1	CATSEPPGTGYGRGTGELFF	TGTGCCACCAGTGAGCCCCCAGGGACAGGGTACGGGAGAGGGACCGGGGAGCTGTTTTTT
TRBV12-3/TRBV12-4	.	TRBJ2-1	.	CASSSQALQEQFF	TGTGCCAGCAGTTCCCAGGCCCTTCAGGAGCAGTTCTTC
TRBV5-6	few	TRBJ2-5	.	CASRIQGRETQYF	TGTGCCAGCAGGATACAGGGACGGGAGACCCAGTACTTC
TRBV9	.	TRBJ2-1	TRBD2	CASSANLGTSGTGEQFF	TGTGCCAGCAGCGCCAACCTCGGGACTAGCGGGACCGGTGAGCAGTTCTTC
TRBV19	once	TRBJ2-1	.	CASSLDGRWSNEQFF	TGTGCCAGTAGTTTGGACGGCCGCTGGAGCAATGAGCAGTTCTTC
TRBV19	.	TRBJ1-2	.	CASSFTGDYGYTF	TGTGCCAGTAGTTTCACGGGGGACTATGGCTACACCTTC